This TCR beta chain was observed in a study of blood T cells in healthy people across ages. The CDR3 is 16 residues long. Germline V gene lookup returns CDR1 LNHNV and CDR2 YYDKDF (reference sequence). With 1 base clipped from V and 2 bases from J, the junction kept 8 bases outside the gene matches. Isolated PBMCs totaled at least 6 million in each sample. Primed by a sample-barcoded 5' primer and a J-beta primer mix, a second PCR proceeded for about 7 to 11 cycles. TCRdb passed the 5' RACE reads through MiXCR, listing each CDR3 protein once. The table records around 800,000 distinct CDR3 sequences, about 26% of them present only once. General study results and limits: CMV status of donors was unknown, possibly confounding expanded clonotype changes.

A note on this clonotype: Its antigen is not identified.

These same data were also listed under a study on T cells of mothers and their children. That paper adds: In unrelated and related pairs, TCR recombination output is shaped in a similar way by thymic selection.

The TCR comes from a boy younger than 18 in good health. Sequencing was carried out using blood. The V gene is TRBV15, the J gene TRBJ2-7; 7 nucleotides line up with TRBD1. CDR3 loop: CATSRARGTAPYEQYF. The CDR3 DNA is TGTGCCACCAGCAGAGCACGAGGGACAGCCCCCTACGAGCAGTACTTC.